The T cell receptor (beta chain) under discussion was sequenced for a study of control samples from healthy donors and cancer patients. A single count supports this clone. Other DNA sequences in the sample encode the same CDR3. CDR3 length equals 14 residues. V was pared by 2 bases and J by 5 bases, with 12 bases between. Germline CDR1 is MNHNS and CDR2 is SASEGT. TCRdb keeps only in-frame clones here, not all; method: immunoSEQ multiplex PCR. The sample has 150,000 or so clones; roughly 94% are singletons. The TCR was taken from a man aged 60 to 69 with colorectal cancer. Material: PBMCs. This chain connects TRBV6-1 to TRBJ2-5; D is undetermined. The chain's CDR3 is CASSEMALGETQYF. As DNA, the CDR3 is TGTGCCAGCAGTGAAATGGCATTGGGGGAGACCCAGTACTTC.